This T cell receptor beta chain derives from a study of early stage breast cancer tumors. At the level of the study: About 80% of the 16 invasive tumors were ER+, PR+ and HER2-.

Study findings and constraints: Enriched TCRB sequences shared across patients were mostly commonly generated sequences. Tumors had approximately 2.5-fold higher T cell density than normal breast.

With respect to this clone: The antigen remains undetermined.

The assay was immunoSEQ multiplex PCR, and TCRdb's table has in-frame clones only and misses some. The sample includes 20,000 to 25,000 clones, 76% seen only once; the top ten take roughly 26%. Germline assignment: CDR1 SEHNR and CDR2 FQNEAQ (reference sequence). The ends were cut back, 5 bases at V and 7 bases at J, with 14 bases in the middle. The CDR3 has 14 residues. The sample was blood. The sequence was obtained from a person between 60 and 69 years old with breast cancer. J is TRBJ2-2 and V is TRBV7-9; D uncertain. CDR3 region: CASSLRALGGELFF. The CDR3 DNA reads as TGTGCCAGCAGCCTCCGGGCTCTAGGCGGGGAGCTGTTTTTT.